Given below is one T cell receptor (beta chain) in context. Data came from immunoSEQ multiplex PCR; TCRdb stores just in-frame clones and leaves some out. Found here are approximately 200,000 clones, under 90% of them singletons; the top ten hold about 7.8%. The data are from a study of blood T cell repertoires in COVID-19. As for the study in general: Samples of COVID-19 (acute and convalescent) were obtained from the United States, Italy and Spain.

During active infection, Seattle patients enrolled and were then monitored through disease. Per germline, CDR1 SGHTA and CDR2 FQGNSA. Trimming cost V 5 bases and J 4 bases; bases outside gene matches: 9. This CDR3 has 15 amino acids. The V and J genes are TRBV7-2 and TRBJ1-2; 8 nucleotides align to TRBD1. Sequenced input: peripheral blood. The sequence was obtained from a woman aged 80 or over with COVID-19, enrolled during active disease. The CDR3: CASSPRGQGSYGYTF. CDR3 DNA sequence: TGTGCCAGCAGCCCCCGCGGACAGGGCAGCTATGGCTACACCTTC.